Listed below are T cell receptor beta chains from one sample, sequenced in a study of blood T cell repertoires in COVID-19. Clones were read by immunoSEQ multiplex PCR, and TCRdb kept only the in-frame ones, dropping some. The sample yields 60,000 or so clones, just under 80% seen once. The specimen sequenced was peripheral blood. These receptor sequences come from a human donor in a cohort sampled during active COVID-19. Both conserved end residues are part of each CDR3. The order of the fields is CDR3 length, D gene, J gene, clone size, V gene, CDR3 DNA, CDR3 protein. The D gene is left open where the match is weak. Clone size is stated in some rows and not others, as once, few, many or a class when expanded.

len: 15
d_gene: NA
j_gene: TRBJ2-1
abundance: NA
v_gene: TRBV19
CDR3nt: TGTGCCAGTAGTATGTCCCAGGGCCCGTGGAATGAGCAGTTCTTC
CDR3aa: CASSMSQGPWNEQFF

len: 13
d_gene: NA
j_gene: TRBJ1-4
abundance: NA
v_gene: TRBV5-1
CDR3nt: TGCGCCAGCAGCTTTTCCCCGGGGGAAAAACTGTTTTTT
CDR3aa: CASSFSPGEKLFF

len: 14
d_gene: TRBD1
j_gene: TRBJ1-3
abundance: once
v_gene: TRBV30
CDR3nt: TGTGCCTGGAGTGTCGGACAGGGAGTAAGCACCATATATTTT
CDR3aa: CAWSVGQGVSTIYF

len: 17
d_gene: TRBD2
j_gene: TRBJ2-3
abundance: NA
v_gene: TRBV4-1
CDR3nt: TGCGCCAGCAGCCAAGAGATAGCGGGACCACGCACAGATACGCAGTATTTT
CDR3aa: CASSQEIAGPRTDTQYF

len: 16
d_gene: TRBD2
j_gene: TRBJ2-2
abundance: NA
v_gene: TRBV18
CDR3nt: TGTGCCAGCTCACCTCAGCGGGGTGGTGACACCGGGGAGCTGTTTTTT
CDR3aa: CASSPQRGGDTGELFF

len: 14
d_gene: NA
j_gene: TRBJ2-7
abundance: NA
v_gene: TRBV5-6
CDR3nt: TGTGCCAGCAGTTATACCGGGACAACCTACGAGCAGTACTTC
CDR3aa: CASSYTGTTYEQYF

len: 13
d_gene: NA
j_gene: TRBJ1-1
abundance: NA
v_gene: TRBV12-3/TRBV12-4
CDR3nt: TGTGCCAGCAGTTTATGGGGCGGCACTGAAGCTTTCTTT
CDR3aa: CASSLWGGTEAFF

len: 12
d_gene: NA
j_gene: TRBJ2-6
abundance: NA
v_gene: TRBV5-1
CDR3nt: TGCGCCAGCAGCCCGGGATCCAACGTCCTGACTTTC
CDR3aa: CASSPGSNVLTF

len: 15
d_gene: TRBD1
j_gene: TRBJ1-2
abundance: NA
v_gene: TRBV6-6
CDR3nt: TGTGCCAGCAGTTTAACAGGGGGCGCTAACTATGGCTACACCTTC
CDR3aa: CASSLTGGANYGYTF

len: 13
d_gene: TRBD1
j_gene: TRBJ1-1
abundance: NA
v_gene: TRBV18
CDR3nt: TGTGCCAGCTCCGGGACAGAAAACACTGAAGCTTTCTTT
CDR3aa: CASSGTENTEAFF

len: 13
d_gene: NA
j_gene: TRBJ1-6
abundance: once
v_gene: TRBV2
CDR3nt: TGTGCCAGCGCACAGGCCTATAATTCACCCCTCCACTTT
CDR3aa: CASAQAYNSPLHF

len: 13
d_gene: NA
j_gene: TRBJ2-1
abundance: few
v_gene: TRBV6-4
CDR3nt: TGTGCCAGCAGCGCTACAGGGAAGAATGAGCAGTTCTTC
CDR3aa: CASSATGKNEQFF